This T cell receptor (beta chain) was identified in a study of long-term antiretroviral therapy in people with HIV. Study outcomes and limitations: Collection of the blood took place between about 2003 and 2018. The ART regimens in use then may have been less effective than current ones.

A note on this clone: The antigen remains unidentified. The germline gene is not matched at one end of the junction; a read error may be the cause.

It was version v3.0 of the immunoSEQ assay that was run at survey level. Assay used: immunoSEQ multiplex PCR; TCRdb lists only in-frame clones, some missing. The table has 35,000 to 45,000 clones, roughly 82% seen once; the top ten hold around 13%. Germline assignment: CDR1 ENHRY and CDR2 SYGVKD. This CDR3 region has 15 residues. The chain recombines TRBV10-3 with TRBJ1-1; no reliable D call. The receptor comes from a man younger than 35 with HIV. This specimen consisted of unsorted PBMCs, obtained 0.3 years after starting antiretroviral therapy. CDR3 loop: CAITESGGLNTEAFF. CDR3 nucleotides: TGTGCCATCACTGAGTCAGGAGGGTTGAACACTGAAGCTTTCTTT.